This TCR beta chain derives from a study of preoperative IRX-2 immunotherapy in early breast cancer (dated by TCRdb to about 2019). Taken with the paper, the label for treatment or condition translates to: preoperative locoregional IRX-2 cytokine immunotherapy. The samples were obtained from a phase Ib study that tested preoperative, locoregional IRX-2 cytokine immunotherapy meant to prime immune responses. The donors were early-stage breast cancer patients who were given IRX-2 prior to surgery. In the case of this clone: This clone's antigen is unknown. No quality values exist for individual bases; no much larger clone is one base distant.

The germline V gene sets CDR1 to WSHSY and CDR2 to SAAADI. The CDR3 sequence holds 14 residues, the cysteine and phenylalanine included. The kept DNA is CDR3 alone, 42 bases in frame from the first base. V drops 7 bases and J drops 1 base, leaving 13 bases in between. The method behind the library was the immunoSEQ multiplex PCR assay. Entries here come from immuneACCESS through TCRdb and include only in-frame sequences with V and J called. Some clones fail to appear in such tables; in the studies checked, an unresolved V gene covers under half of the shortfall, and the cause of the remainder is unknown. The sample table contains approximately 100,000 clones; only one count was recorded for around 86% of them. The top ten hold roughly 1.9% of the sample.

The rearranged segments are TRBV10-2 and TRBJ1-1; there is no confident call for the D gene. This sequence was found in a human donor with breast cancer. The sequencing here drew on tumor tissue, taken after IRX-2 immunotherapy. The DNA sequence is given as TGCGCCAGCATGTTATCTCCGGGGAACACTGAAGCTTTCTTT. It encodes CASMLSPGNTEAFF.